This T cell receptor beta chain is from a study of blood T cell repertoires in COVID-19. Study summary: The United States, Italy and Spain supplied acute and convalescent COVID-19 samples.

The germline V gene has CDR1 SGHVT and CDR2 SQSDAQ. The V gene end was trimmed by 5 bases and the J gene end by 3 bases; junction bases not matched to a gene: 17. This CDR3 comprises 20 residues. Assay used: immunoSEQ multiplex PCR; TCRdb lists only in-frame clones, some missing. Of 250,000 to 300,000 clones in the sample, 85% to 90% are singletons; the top ten hold over 3.5%. The receptor was isolated from a woman between 40 and 55 years old with acute or convalescent COVID-19. V and J are TRBV7-4 and TRBJ1-5; 12 bases fit TRBD1. Material for sequencing was peripheral blood. The CDR3 loop is CASSKRTGQGAAATNQPQHF. CDR3 nucleotides: TGTGCCAGCAGCAAAAGGACGGGACAGGGGGCGGCGGCCACCAATCAGCCCCAGCATTTT. Full variable domain (outside the CDR3, taken from reference TRBV7-4 and TRBJ1-5): GAGVSQSPRYKVAKRGRDVALRCDSISGHVTLYWYRQTLGQGSEVLTYSQSDAQRDKSGRPSGRFSAERPERSVSTLKIQRTEQGDSAVYLCASSKRTGQGAAATNQPQHFGDGTRLSIL.